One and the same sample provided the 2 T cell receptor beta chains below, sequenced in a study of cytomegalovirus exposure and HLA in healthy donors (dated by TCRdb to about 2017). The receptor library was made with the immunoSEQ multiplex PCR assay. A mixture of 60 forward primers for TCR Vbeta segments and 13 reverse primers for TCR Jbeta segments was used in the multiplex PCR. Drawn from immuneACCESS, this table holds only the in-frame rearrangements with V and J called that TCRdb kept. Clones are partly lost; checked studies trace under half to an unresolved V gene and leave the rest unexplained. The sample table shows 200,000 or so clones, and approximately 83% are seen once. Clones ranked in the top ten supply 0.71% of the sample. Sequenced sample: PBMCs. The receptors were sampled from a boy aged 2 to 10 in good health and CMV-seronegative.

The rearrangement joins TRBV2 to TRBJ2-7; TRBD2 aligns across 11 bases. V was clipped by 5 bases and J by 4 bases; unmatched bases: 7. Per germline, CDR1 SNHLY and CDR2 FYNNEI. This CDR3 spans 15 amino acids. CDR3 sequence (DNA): TGTGCCAGCAGTCTTACTAGCGGGGGAGGGTACGAGCAGTACTTC. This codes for CASSLTSGGGYEQYF.

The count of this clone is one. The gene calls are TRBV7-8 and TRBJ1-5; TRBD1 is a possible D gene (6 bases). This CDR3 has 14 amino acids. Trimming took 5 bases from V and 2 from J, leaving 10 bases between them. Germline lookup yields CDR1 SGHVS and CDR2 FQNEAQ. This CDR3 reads CASSQGGGNQPQHF. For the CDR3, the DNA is TGTGCCAGCAGCCAAGGGGGTGGCAATCAGCCCCAGCATTTT. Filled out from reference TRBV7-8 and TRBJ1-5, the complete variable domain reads GAGVSQSPRYKVAKRGQDVALRCDPISGHVSLFWYQQALGQGPEFLTYFQNEAQLDKSGLPSDRFFAERPEGSVSTLKIQRTQQEDSAVYLCASSQGGGNQPQHFGDGTRLSIL.